The 6 T cell receptor beta chains reported below all come from one sample, sequenced in a study of T-cell memory formation after mild COVID-19. In TCRdb, the 5' RACE reads were re-called with MiXCR into one record per CDR3 protein. Of over 350,000 distinct CDR3 sequences listed, 15% to 20% are singletons. Sequencing was performed on PBMCs or a T cell subset sorted from them (not recorded which). The receptors were gathered from a man aged 18 to 29 who had mild COVID-19 (a few samples of this study predate the infection). Cell type and time point are not known.

The chain links TRBV20-1 to TRBJ1-1, with D uncertain. CDR1 is DFQATT and CDR2 is SNEGSKA in the germline V gene (reference sequence). The germline V and J ends were trimmed by 3 bases and 8 bases, with 22 bases remaining between them. The CDR3 length is 15 residues. CDR3 loop: CSASPHAGNGREAFF. CDR3 DNA: TGCAGTGCTAGCCCCCACGCGGGAAACGGTCGGGAAGCTTTCTTT.

This clonotype was counted between two and nine times. The chain employs TRBV7-9 and TRBJ2-7; no clear D. V lost 0 bases and J lost 5, with 8 bases in between. Germline V gives CDR1 SEHNR, CDR2 FQNEAQ (reference sequence). The CDR3 length is 13 residues. This CDR3 is CASSLARRNEQYF. The CDR3 bases are TGTGCCAGCAGCTTAGCCCGCCGGAACGAGCAGTACTTC.

The chain employs TRBV4-1 and TRBJ2-5, with D perhaps matching TRBD2 (6 bases). The V gene lost 2 bases and the J gene lost 7 bases, with 11 bases spanning the gap. Germline CDR1 reads MGHRA; CDR2 reads YSYEKL. The CDR3 runs 13 residues. In DNA form, the CDR3 reads TGCGCCAGCAGCCAACACGGGCGGGGGACCCAGTACTTC. Protein product: CASSQHGRGTQYF.

This clonotype was detected once. The CDR3 loop is CASSLMGAGANVLTF. CDR3 coding DNA: TGTGCCAGCAGCTTAATGGGGGCTGGGGCCAACGTCCTGACTTTC. This rearrangement joins TRBV7-3 to TRBJ2-6, with D possibly called TRBD1 or TRBD2 (5 bases each). Germline lookup yields CDR1 SGHTA and CDR2 FQGTGA. Trimming removed 1 base from V and 2 bases from J, with 6 bases in between. This CDR3 region has 15 residues.

The V and J genes are TRBV5-1 and TRBJ1-1; 9 bases align to TRBD1. Trimming cost V 1 base and J 0 bases; bases outside gene matches: 7. Germline assignment: CDR1 SGHRS and CDR2 YFSETQ. The CDR3 contains 17 residues. DNA of the CDR3: TGCGCCAGCAGCTTGCGGGACAGGGCGAGGATGAACACTGAAGCTTTCTTT. Translating gives CASSLRDRARMNTEAFF.

J is TRBJ1-1 and V is TRBV7-2; D perhaps matches TRBD1 (5 bases). The CDR3 has 15 amino acids. Trimming took off 4 bases at V and 1 base at J, with 13 bases between the two ends. In germline, CDR1 is SGHTA, CDR2 FQGNSA. CDR3 sequence reads: CASSSTEGTNTEAFF. The CDR3 DNA reads TGTGCCAGCAGCTCGACAGAGGGGACGAACACTGAAGCTTTCTTT.